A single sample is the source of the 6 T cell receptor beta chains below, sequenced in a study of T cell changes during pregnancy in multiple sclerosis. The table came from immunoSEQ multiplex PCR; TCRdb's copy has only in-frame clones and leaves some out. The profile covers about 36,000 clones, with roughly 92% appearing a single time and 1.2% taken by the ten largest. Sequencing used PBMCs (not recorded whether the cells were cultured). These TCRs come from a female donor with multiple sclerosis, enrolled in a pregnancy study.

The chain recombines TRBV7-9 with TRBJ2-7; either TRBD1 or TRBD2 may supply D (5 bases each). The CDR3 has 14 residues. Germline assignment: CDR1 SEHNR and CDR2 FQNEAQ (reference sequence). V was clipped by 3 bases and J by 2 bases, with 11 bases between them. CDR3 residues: CASSFGTAPYEQYF. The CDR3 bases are TGTGCCAGCAGCTTTGGGACCGCCCCCTACGAGCAGTACTTC.

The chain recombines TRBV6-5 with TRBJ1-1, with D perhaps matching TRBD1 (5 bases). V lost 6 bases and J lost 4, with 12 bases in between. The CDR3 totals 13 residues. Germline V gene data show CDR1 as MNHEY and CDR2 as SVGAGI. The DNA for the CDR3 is TGTGCCAGCAGCCGGGGCGCCGGCACTGAAGCTTTCTTT. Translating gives CASSRGAGTEAFF.

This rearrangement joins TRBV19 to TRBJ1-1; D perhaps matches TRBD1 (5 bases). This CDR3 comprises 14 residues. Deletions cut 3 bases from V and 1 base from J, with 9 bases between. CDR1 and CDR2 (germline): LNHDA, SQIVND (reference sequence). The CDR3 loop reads CASSIRGENTEAFF. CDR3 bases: TGTGCCAGTAGTATTAGGGGCGAGAACACTGAAGCTTTCTTT.

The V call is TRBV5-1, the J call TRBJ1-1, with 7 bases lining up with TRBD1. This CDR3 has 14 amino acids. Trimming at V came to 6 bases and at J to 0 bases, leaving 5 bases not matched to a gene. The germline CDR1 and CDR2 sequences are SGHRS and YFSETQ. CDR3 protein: CASTTGQMNTEAFF. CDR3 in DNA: TGCGCCAGCACCACGGGACAGATGAACACTGAAGCTTTCTTT.

The CDR3 bases are TGTGCCAGCAGGGACAGGGAACATCAGCCCCAGCATTTT. Translating it yields CASRDREHQPQHF. The chain carries TRBV6-5 and TRBJ1-5; 8 nucleotides line up with TRBD1. Per the germline V gene, CDR1 is MNHEY and CDR2 is SVGAGI. CDR3 length equals 13 residues. V was pared by 6 bases and J by 5 bases, with 3 bases of the junction left unmatched.

The CDR3 protein is CASSPGHRTGELFF. DNA of the CDR3: TGTGCCAGCAGCCCGGGACACCGCACCGGGGAGCTGTTTTTT. The rearrangement links TRBV7-3 to TRBJ2-2; maybe TRBD1 (6 bases). The length of the CDR3 is 14 residues. V was trimmed by 5 bases and J by 4 bases, leaving 11 bases between them. CDR1 is SGHTA, CDR2 FQGTGA, per germline.